This T cell receptor (beta chain) is from a study of siplizumab effects on memory and regulatory T cells. Only in-frame clones appear in the TCRdb table, and some are missing; sequencing was by immunoSEQ multiplex PCR. The top ten hold around 0.03% of the sample, which has some 100,000 clones, approximately 97% seen once. The CDR3 covers 14 residues. CDR1 SGHTA and CDR2 FQGNSA come from the germline V gene. Trimming shortened V by 5 bases and J by 5 bases, and 15 bases separated the two germline ends. This TCR was recovered from a human donor in good health. V and J are TRBV7-2 and TRBJ2-5; D might be TRBD1 (5 bases). The sample comprised naive CD4+ T cells sorted from blood. Here the CDR3 reads CASSKGGAVETQYF. The CDR3 DNA reads TGTGCCAGCAGCAAAGGTGGGGCGGTGGAGACCCAGTACTTC.